The T cell receptor beta chain described here comes from a study of CXCR3-negative and CXCR3-positive naive CD8 T cells. Of note for this clonotype: Its target is not known.

General study points: TRB CDR3 hydrophobicity was greater in CXCR3-positive naive cells than in CXCR3-negative naive cells.

The authors made the TRB cDNA libraries by 5' RACE using UMI labels. TCRdb re-called the 5' RACE reads; one entry per CDR3 protein, DNA not given. The sample has 35,000 to 45,000 distinct CDR3 sequences. The CDR3 sequence is 14 residues long. Germline V gene lookup returns CDR1 SGHTA and CDR2 FQGTGA. The source material was naive CXCR3- CD8+ T cells from blood. Subset meaning: CD45RO-CCR7+CD27+CD95- naive CD8+ T cells lacking CXCR3 (TNR3-). The receptor was isolated from a human donor in good health. Some clones in this sample may be carry-over from other donors' samples. J is TRBJ1-1 and V is TRBV7-3; TCRdb calls TRBD1, which cannot be checked without DNA. CDR3 region: CASSYGTGVQEAFF. Complete variable domain (other parts from reference TRBV7-3 and TRBJ1-1): GAGVSQTPSNKVTEKGKYVELRCDPISGHTALYWYRQSLGQGPEFLIYFQGTGAADDSGLPNDRFFAVRPEGSVSTLKIQRTERGDSAVYLCASSYGTGVQEAFFGQGTRLTVV.